These T cell receptor beta chains were read from a single sample in a study of STAT5B mutations in CD4+ large granular lymphocyte leukemia. Profiled with immunoSEQ multiplex PCR; TCRdb holds only in-frame clones, not every one. The top ten hold more than 0.75% of the sample, which has 35,000 or so clones, 88% seen once. The material sequenced was CD4+ T cells from blood buffy coats. The receptors originated from a human donor in good health. The CDR3 runs from the conserved cysteine through the conserved F or W. The D gene is left open where the match is weak. Size values are once, few and many counts, or a class for expanded clones, and some rows have none.

clone_size j_call d_call v_call cdr3_aa cdr3_nt
. TRBJ2-7 TRBD2 TRBV7-6 CASSLVSSRGGYSYEQYF TGTGCCAGCAGCTTAGTGTCTTCGCGGGGGGGCTACTCCTACGAGCAGTACTTC
. TRBJ2-5 . TRBV5-1 CASSFGLQETQYF TGCGCCAGCAGCTTCGGGTTGCAAGAGACCCAGTACTTC
. TRBJ1-5 . TRBV6-5 CASRTWENQPQHF TGTGCCAGCAGGACGTGGGAAAATCAGCCCCAGCATTTT
few TRBJ1-5 . TRBV7-3 CASSIDRNQPQHF TGTGCCAGCAGCATAGACCGCAATCAGCCCCAGCATTTT
. TRBJ1-1 . TRBV29-1 CSAGGQYNTEAFF TGCAGCGCCGGAGGGCAGTATAACACTGAAGCTTTCTTT
. TRBJ1-1 . TRBV9 CASSVALTAEAFF TGTGCCAGCAGCGTAGCGCTGACGGCTGAAGCTTTCTTT
once TRBJ1-2 . TRBV2 CASSEPFRPYGYTF TGTGCCAGCAGTGAGCCCTTCCGACCCTATGGCTACACCTTC
. TRBJ2-1 TRBD2 TRBV6-1 CASSSGGKNEQFF TGTGCCAGCAGTAGCGGGGGGAAAAATGAGCAGTTCTTC
. TRBJ2-3 . TRBV7-9 CASSTMGGIADTQYF TGTGCCAGCAGCACTATGGGGGGAATCGCAGATACGCAGTATTTT
. TRBJ2-7 . TRBV28 CASSLSQQGAYEQYF TGTGCCAGCAGTTTATCCCAACAGGGTGCCTACGAGCAGTACTTC
. TRBJ2-3 . TRBV15 CATSNQRDTQYF TGTGCCACCAGCAATCAAAGGGATACGCAGTATTTT
. TRBJ1-2 TRBD1 TRBV11-3 CASSLNLRTGDYGYTF TGTGCCAGCAGCTTGAACCTCCGGACAGGGGACTATGGCTACACCTTC
. TRBJ2-2 TRBD1 TRBV14 CASSHRLLTGVDNGELFF TGTGCCAGCAGCCACAGACTCCTGACAGGGGTCGACAACGGGGAGCTGTTTTTT
. TRBJ1-1 . TRBV5-1 CASSSTWGAGTEAFF TGCGCCAGCAGCTCCACCTGGGGGGCCGGCACTGAAGCTTTCTTT
once TRBJ1-2 TRBD1 TRBV5-1 CASSDTGQPYGYTF TGCGCCAGCAGCGACACGGGACAGCCCTATGGCTACACCTTC
. TRBJ2-7 TRBD2 TRBV7-2 CASSSSGSSYEQYF TGTGCCAGCAGTTCTAGCGGGAGCTCCTACGAGCAGTACTTC
. TRBJ2-3 TRBD2 TRBV5-1 CASSFVGASGNKRGDTQYF TGCGCCAGCAGCTTCGTTGGGGCTAGCGGAAATAAACGAGGAGATACGCAGTATTTT
few TRBJ2-6 . TRBV7-2 CASTPHNVLTF TGTGCCAGCACCCCTCACAACGTCCTGACTTTC
. TRBJ1-5 TRBD1 TRBV29-1 CSVGTGRQPQHF TGCAGCGTCGGGACAGGGAGACAGCCCCAGCATTTT
. TRBJ2-1 TRBD2 TRBV7-8 CASSTRSGTSGTGSNEQFF TGTGCCAGCAGCACCCGATCGGGGACTAGCGGTACAGGATCGAATGAGCAGTTCTTC
few TRBJ1-1 . TRBV5-4 CASSLDLGNTEAFF TGTGCCAGCAGCTTGGATCTGGGGAACACTGAAGCTTTCTTT
. TRBJ2-2 TRBD2 TRBV4-1 CASRSPGTRRAGELFF TGCGCCAGCCGTAGCCCTGGGACTAGGAGGGCCGGGGAGCTGTTTTTT
. TRBJ1-2 . TRBV27 CASSLSGSYGYTF TGTGCCAGCAGTTTATCAGGCAGCTATGGCTACACCTTC
. TRBJ2-7 . TRBV6-5 CASSSYSYEQYF TGTGCCAGCAGTTCCTACAGCTACGAGCAGTACTTC
. TRBJ1-2 . TRBV2 CASRPNYGYTF TGTGCCAGCAGACCTAACTATGGCTACACCTTC
. TRBJ1-1 . TRBV19 CASSPQTGTEAFF TGTGCCAGTAGTCCTCAAACAGGGACTGAAGCTTTCTTT
few TRBJ2-5 TRBD2 TRBV18 CASSPRGGTSGQETQYF TGTGCCAGCTCACCTCGTGGCGGGACTAGCGGACAAGAGACCCAGTACTTC
once TRBJ2-5 TRBD2 TRBV2 CASSEQTSGPYF TGTGCCAGCAGTGAACAGACTAGCGGCCCGTACTTC
. TRBJ2-7 . TRBV29-1 CSVVVGYEQYF TGCAGCGTTGTTGTGGGATACGAGCAGTACTTC
. TRBJ1-1 . TRBV5-1 CASSSWGATEAFF TGCGCCAGCAGCTCTTGGGGGGCAACTGAAGCTTTCTTT
. TRBJ2-5 TRBD1 TRBV19 CASSTTTGIQETQYF TGTGCCAGTAGTACCACGACAGGGATTCAAGAGACCCAGTACTTC
few TRBJ2-7 . TRBV6-5 CASSDIRMYEQYF TGTGCCAGCAGTGATATTAGGATGTACGAGCAGTACTTC
. TRBJ1-1 TRBD1 TRBV7-3 CASSLGQSTEAFF TGTGCCAGCAGCCTGGGACAGTCGACTGAAGCTTTCTTT
. TRBJ2-3 . TRBV6-4 CASSSTVPTDTQYF TGTGCCAGCAGTTCGACAGTTCCCACAGATACGCAGTATTTT
. TRBJ2-5 . TRBV7-3 CASSSVAEETQYF TGTGCCAGCAGCTCCGTAGCGGAAGAGACCCAGTACTTC
. TRBJ2-7 . TRBV27 CASSLRFGTSSYEQYF TGTGCCAGCAGTTTGAGGTTCGGGACAAGCTCCTACGAGCAGTACTTC
. TRBJ1-1 . TRBV6-5 CASSYEGGDRNTEAFF TGTGCCAGCAGTTATGAAGGGGGAGATAGGAACACTGAAGCTTTCTTT
. TRBJ1-2 . TRBV16 CASSQLRESDGYTF TGTGCCAGCAGCCAACTAAGGGAAAGCGATGGCTACACCTTC
. TRBJ1-5 . TRBV27 CASSFGGEPQHF TGTGCCAGCAGTTTTGGGGGAGAGCCCCAGCATTTT
. TRBJ2-3 TRBD2 TRBV4-2 CASSQGLAGVVDTQYF TGTGCCAGCAGCCAAGGACTAGCGGGAGTGGTAGATACGCAGTATTTT
. TRBJ1-2 . TRBV6-5 CASREGGTRYTF TGTGCCAGTCGAGAAGGCGGCACCCGCTACACCTTC
. TRBJ1-1 . TRBV7-2 CASGMGSGISKAFF TGTGCCAGCGGTATGGGATCAGGGATCAGTAAAGCTTTCTTT
few TRBJ2-7 . TRBV6-1 CASSERGRDEQYF TGTGCCAGCAGTGAACGGGGCAGAGACGAGCAGTACTTC
. TRBJ2-1 . TRBV6-5 CASTSRDSSYNEQFF TGTGCCAGCACTTCCCGGGACTCCTCCTACAATGAGCAGTTCTTC
. TRBJ2-1 TRBD2 TRBV5-8 CASSSSAGVPNEQFF TGTGCCAGCAGCTCCTCCGCGGGAGTCCCCAATGAGCAGTTCTTC
few TRBJ2-7 . TRBV7-7 CASSRLLLATYEQYF TGTGCCAGCAGCCGCCTGCTCCTCGCCACCTACGAGCAGTACTTC
few TRBJ1-2 . TRBV19 CASSPDTGYTF TGTGCCAGTAGCCCCGACACAGGCTACACCTTC
. TRBJ1-5 . TRBV18 CASSTAGNQPQHF TGTGCCAGCTCAACGGCCGGAAATCAGCCCCAGCATTTT
. TRBJ2-2 TRBD2 TRBV9 CASSSRTSGITTGELFF TGTGCCAGCAGCTCCCGGACTAGCGGGATAACGACCGGGGAGCTGTTTTTT
. TRBJ1-5 TRBD1 TRBV28 CASSSPGQGHQPQHF TGTGCCAGCAGCTCGCCGGGACAGGGGCATCAGCCCCAGCATTTT
. TRBJ1-2 . TRBV7-2 CASSLAVTLSGSYGYTF TGTGCCAGCAGCTTAGCGGTGACATTGTCAGGGTCCTATGGCTACACCTTC
once TRBJ2-7 . TRBV11-2 CASSWRRGTSYEQYF TGTGCCAGCAGCTGGCGGCGCGGGACCTCCTACGAGCAGTACTTC
. TRBJ2-1 . TRBV10-3 CAISESTRGNEQFF TGTGCCATCAGTGAGAGTACCCGCGGGAATGAGCAGTTCTTC
. TRBJ2-2 TRBD2 TRBV7-7 CASRPLAGTAGTGELFF TGTGCCAGCAGACCACTAGCGGGAACGGCTGGCACCGGGGAGCTGTTTTTT
. TRBJ2-1 TRBD2 TRBV15 CATRPSGSSEQFF TGTGCCACCCGGCCTAGCGGGAGTTCTGAGCAGTTCTTC
. TRBJ2-7 . TRBV10-1 CASSESPTQDSGHSYEQYF TGCGCCAGCAGTGAGTCGCCGACTCAAGACAGCGGGCACTCCTACGAGCAGTACTTC
. TRBJ1-1 TRBD1 TRBV10-1 CASRTGVNTEAFF TGCGCCAGCAGGACAGGGGTGAACACTGAAGCTTTCTTT
. TRBJ1-2 . TRBV7-9 CASSPAPYGYTF TGTGCCAGCAGCCCGGCCCCCTATGGCTACACCTTC
. TRBJ2-7 . TRBV27 CASSPEVGGPYEQYF TGTGCCAGCAGCCCGGAGGTGGGGGGGCCCTACGAGCAGTACTTC
. TRBJ1-2 . TRBV27 CASSPGQSGYTF TGTGCCAGCAGTCCTGGACAGAGTGGCTACACCTTC